One and the same sample provided the 20 T cell receptor beta chains below, sequenced in a study of cytomegalovirus exposure and HLA in healthy donors. Both 60 Vbeta primers and 13 Jbeta primers went into the PCR. Repertoires were generated with immunoSEQ multiplex PCR, while TCRdb's copy carries only in-frame clones and drops some. Among over 150,000 clones listed, approximately 90% were seen once. Sequencing used PBMCs. All receptors come from a woman in her 30s in good health and CMV-seronegative.

V is TRBV5-1 and J is TRBJ1-2; maybe TRBD1 (5 bases). This CDR3 has 15 residues. V dropped 5 bases and J dropped 0 bases, with 14 bases sitting between them. Germline assignment: CDR1 SGHRS and CDR2 YFSETQ. The CDR3 nucleotides read TGCGCCAGCAGTCGGACACGCTTAGCTAACTATGGCTACACCTTC. Translated: CASSRTRLANYGYTF.

This chain uses TRBV29-1 with TRBJ1-1; D is undetermined. CDR1 SQVTM and CDR2 ANQGSEA come from the germline V gene. This CDR3 comprises 13 residues. V lost 8 bases to trimming and J lost 3 bases, with 16 bases between them. CDR3 in amino acids: CSLRTLEYTEAFF. CDR3 bases: TGCAGCTTACGGACTTTAGAGTACACTGAAGCTTTCTTT.

The V call is TRBV4-1, the J call TRBJ1-1; D is uncertain. Germline V gene data show CDR1 as MGHRA and CDR2 as YSYEKL. Trimming left V 0 bases short and J 2 bases short, with 7 bases between. CDR3 length: 14 amino acids. The CDR3 loop is CASSQDRSNTEAFF. The CDR3 DNA follows: TGCGCCAGCAGCCAAGATAGGAGTAACACTGAAGCTTTCTTT.

There are a few counts of this clone. The rearrangement joins TRBV5-1 to TRBJ2-7; 10 bases line up with TRBD2. Germline CDR1 reads SGHRS; CDR2 reads YFSETQ. The CDR3 totals 16 residues. V shed 0 bases and J 2 bases; nucleotides not matched to a gene: 5. CDR3 sequence (DNA): TGCGCCAGCAGCTTGGTTCCTAGCGGGGGCGCCTACGAGCAGTACTTC. Its protein is CASSLVPSGGAYEQYF.

The chain is built from TRBV7-8 and TRBJ1-2, with 9 bases aligning to TRBD1. The J segment lost 8 bases and the V segment lost 2 bases, leaving 9 bases of the junction unmatched. Germline V gene data show CDR1 as SGHVS and CDR2 as FQNEAQ. This CDR3 comprises 15 residues. Here the CDR3 reads CASSLSGTGSVGYTF. The DNA for the CDR3 is TGTGCCAGCAGCTTATCGGGGACAGGGAGTGTAGGCTACACCTTC.

This clone was detected only once. The chain is built from TRBV5-1 and TRBJ2-3, with D tentatively TRBD1 (7 bases). This CDR3 has 16 amino acids. V was trimmed by 0 bases and J by 3 bases, leaving 14 bases between them. Germline V lookup: CDR1 SGHRS, CDR2 YFSETQ. The DNA for the CDR3 is TGCGCCAGCAGCTTGGAGACTAGACAGGGAACAGATACGCAGTATTTT. Protein sequence: CASSLETRQGTDTQYF. Based on the CDR3 plus reference TRBV5-1 and TRBJ2-3, the full variable domain is KAGVTQTPRYLIKTRGQQVTLSCSPISGHRSVSWYQQTPGQGLQFLFEYFSETQRNKGNFPGRFSGRQFSNSRSEMNVSTLELGDSALYLCASSLETRQGTDTQYFGPGTRLTVL.

The chain links TRBV7-2 to TRBJ2-7; 9 bases match TRBD1. CDR1 is SGHTA and CDR2 is FQGNSA in the germline V gene. Unmatched junction bases numbered 12, after V lost 5 bases and J lost 4 bases. There are 16 residues in the CDR3. This CDR3 is CASSPFPGTGIYEQYF. The CDR3 DNA follows: TGTGCCAGCAGCCCCTTCCCCGGGACAGGGATATACGAGCAGTACTTC.

Only one count was recorded for this clone. It is likely a read error, because the conserved phenylalanine at the end of the CDR3 is missing. The rearrangement uses TRBV6-5 and TRBJ1-1; D is ambiguous. This CDR3 is built from 15 residues. The germline V gene encodes CDR1 MNHEY and CDR2 SVGAGI. The V end lost 7 bases, the J end lost 0 bases, and 15 bases lay between the germline ends. The CDR3 spells CASKTGSTVNTEAFV. As DNA, the CDR3 is TGTGCCAGCAAAACCGGGTCGACCGTGAACACTGAAGCTTTCGTT.

This clone was counted between two and nine times. The V call is TRBV28, the J call TRBJ1-1; D unclear. Per germline, CDR1 MDHEN and CDR2 SYDVKM. V was cut by 1 base and J by 7 bases, with 7 bases left in between. The CDR3 totals 12 residues. Written as DNA, the CDR3 is TGTGCCAGCAGTTTATTGGGCTATGAAGCTTTCTTT. This encodes CASSLLGYEAFF.

The chain joins TRBV4-1 to TRBJ2-5, with D hard to call. Trimming took off 4 bases at V and 2 bases at J, with 2 bases between the two ends. CDR3 length: 11 amino acids. Germline V gene lookup returns CDR1 MGHRA and CDR2 YSYEKL. DNA of the CDR3: TGCGCCAGCAGCCTACAAGAGACCCAGTACTTC. It specifies CASSLQETQYF.

J is TRBJ1-1 and V is TRBV5-4; 9 bases fit TRBD1. Trimming removed 4 bases from V and 6 bases from J; junction bases left unmatched: 13. CDR1 is SGHNT, CDR2 YYREEE, per germline (reference sequence). The CDR3 consists of 16 residues. CDR3 in DNA: TGTGCCAGCAGCCGGGGCGACAGGGGGTGGACCTCTGAAGCTTTCTTT. Protein product: CASSRGDRGWTSEAFF.

The chain employs TRBV4-2 and TRBJ2-7; tentatively, D is TRBD1 (5 bases). This CDR3 has 15 amino acids. With 2 bases removed from V and 7 bases from J, the gap between germline ends came to 18 bases. From germline, CDR1 is LGHNA and CDR2 YNFKEQ. In DNA form, the CDR3 reads TGTGCCAGCAGCCAATTTGGGGAACGCCAGGGAGAGCAGTACTTC. Translating it yields CASSQFGERQGEQYF.

The chain carries TRBV4-1 and TRBJ2-1; TRBD2 aligns across 8 bases. J gave up 8 bases and V 3 bases, and 15 bases lay outside the gene matches. Germline V gene sequence: CDR1 MGHRA, CDR2 YSYEKL. This CDR3 comprises 17 residues. CDR3 residues: CASSQLRGLAMNDEQFF. The CDR3 nucleotides are TGCGCCAGCAGCCAGTTAAGAGGACTAGCTATGAACGATGAGCAGTTCTTC.

V is TRBV28 and J is TRBJ1-1, with a possible D match to TRBD1 (5 bases). V lost 3 bases, J lost 3 bases, and 20 bases lay in between. The germline V gene has CDR1 MDHEN and CDR2 SYDVKM. The CDR3 is 17 amino acids. Here the CDR3 reads CASSLGGVGWAYTEAFF. CDR3 nucleotides: TGTGCCAGCAGTTTGGGGGGAGTAGGCTGGGCCTACACTGAAGCTTTCTTT.

The chain employs TRBV7-9 and TRBJ2-6; D gene unclear. Germline V CDR1 and CDR2: SEHNR, FQNEAQ (reference sequence). Trimming took 5 bases from V and 1 from J, leaving 6 bases between them. The CDR3 is 14 residues long. CDR3 coding DNA: TGTGCCAGCAGCGGTCAGTCTGGGGCCAACGTCCTGACTTTC. This translates into CASSGQSGANVLTF.

CDR3 residues: CASIGGEKLFF. CDR3 DNA: TGTGCCAGCATTGGAGGGGAAAAACTGTTTTTT. V and J are TRBV28 and TRBJ1-4; D ambiguous. V dropped 7 bases and J dropped 8 bases, with 8 bases sitting between them. CDR1 and CDR2 from the germline V gene are MDHEN and SYDVKM. The CDR3 covers 11 residues.

The chain combines TRBV5-1 with TRBJ1-1; D remains ambiguous. The V end lost 2 bases, the J end lost 1 base, and 18 bases lay between the germline ends. The CDR3 has 17 residues. CDR1 and CDR2 (germline): SGHRS, YFSETQ. The CDR3 loop reads CASSFTPPWETNTEAFF. The CDR3 coding sequence is TGCGCCAGCAGCTTTACCCCGCCTTGGGAGACGAACACTGAAGCTTTCTTT.

The V and J genes are TRBV29-1 and TRBJ2-7; TRBD1 is a possible D gene (8 bases). The CDR3 extends over 15 amino acids. Germline V lookup: CDR1 SQVTM, CDR2 ANQGSEA. The CDR3 sequence is CSDDRGGTFSYEQYF. CDR3 in DNA: TGCAGTGATGACAGGGGAGGGACCTTCTCCTACGAGCAGTACTTC.

The chain carries TRBV19 and TRBJ1-2; D is perhaps TRBD1 (5 bases). V gave up 3 bases and J gave up 5 bases, with 19 bases separating them. Looked up from germline, CDR1 is LNHDA and CDR2 is SQIVND (reference sequence). The CDR3 runs 16 residues. The CDR3 here is CASSMGLRTNQYGYTF. The CDR3 DNA reads as TGTGCCAGTAGTATGGGGCTACGGACAAATCAATATGGCTACACCTTC.

CDR3: CASSLAPTGFNQPQHF. The CDR3 DNA reads as TGTGCCAGCAGCTTAGCCCCGACAGGGTTCAATCAGCCCCAGCATTTT. The chain joins TRBV7-2 to TRBJ1-5; 7 nucleotides agree with TRBD1. Germline-derived CDR1 and CDR2 are SGHTA and FQGNSA. J was trimmed by 3 bases and V by 0 bases; bases with no gene match: 5. This CDR3 is 16 amino acids long.